The TCR beta chain under discussion was sequenced for a study of blood T cells in healthy people across ages. A second PCR, run for roughly 7 to 12 cycles, used a sample-barcoded 5' primer plus a J-beta primer mix. TCRdb processed the 5' RACE reads anew with MiXCR; each CDR3 protein has one entry. The repertoire holds 750,000 to 950,000 distinct CDR3 sequences, more than 25% seen once, with less than 3.5% in the top ten. CDR3 length: 13 amino acids. Trimming removed 2 bases from V and 7 bases from J, with 6 bases in between. Germline V gene data show CDR1 as SGHTA and CDR2 as FQGTGA. This same sample was also taken into another study, of T cells of mothers and their children.

The sequence was obtained from a boy aged 5-17 years in good health. Sequenced: blood. V gene TRBV7-3 combines with J gene TRBJ1-6, with D tentatively TRBD1 (6 bases). The CDR3 is CASSLGQNSPLHF. The CDR3 DNA reads as TGTGCCAGCAGCTTAGGACAGAATTCACCCCTCCACTTT.